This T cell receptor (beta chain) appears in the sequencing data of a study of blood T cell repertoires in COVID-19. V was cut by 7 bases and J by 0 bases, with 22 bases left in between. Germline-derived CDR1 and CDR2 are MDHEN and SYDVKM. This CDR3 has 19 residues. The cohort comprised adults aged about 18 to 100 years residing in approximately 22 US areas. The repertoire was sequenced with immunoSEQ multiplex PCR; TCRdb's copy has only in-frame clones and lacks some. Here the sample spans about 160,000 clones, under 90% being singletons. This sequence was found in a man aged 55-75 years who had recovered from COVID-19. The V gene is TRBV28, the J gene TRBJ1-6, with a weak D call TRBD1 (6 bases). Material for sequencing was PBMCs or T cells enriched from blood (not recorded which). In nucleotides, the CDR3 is TGTGCCAGCACCGCGGACAGCATCAAACCTAGCTCCTATAATTCACCCCTCCACTTT. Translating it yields CASTADSIKPSSYNSPLHF.